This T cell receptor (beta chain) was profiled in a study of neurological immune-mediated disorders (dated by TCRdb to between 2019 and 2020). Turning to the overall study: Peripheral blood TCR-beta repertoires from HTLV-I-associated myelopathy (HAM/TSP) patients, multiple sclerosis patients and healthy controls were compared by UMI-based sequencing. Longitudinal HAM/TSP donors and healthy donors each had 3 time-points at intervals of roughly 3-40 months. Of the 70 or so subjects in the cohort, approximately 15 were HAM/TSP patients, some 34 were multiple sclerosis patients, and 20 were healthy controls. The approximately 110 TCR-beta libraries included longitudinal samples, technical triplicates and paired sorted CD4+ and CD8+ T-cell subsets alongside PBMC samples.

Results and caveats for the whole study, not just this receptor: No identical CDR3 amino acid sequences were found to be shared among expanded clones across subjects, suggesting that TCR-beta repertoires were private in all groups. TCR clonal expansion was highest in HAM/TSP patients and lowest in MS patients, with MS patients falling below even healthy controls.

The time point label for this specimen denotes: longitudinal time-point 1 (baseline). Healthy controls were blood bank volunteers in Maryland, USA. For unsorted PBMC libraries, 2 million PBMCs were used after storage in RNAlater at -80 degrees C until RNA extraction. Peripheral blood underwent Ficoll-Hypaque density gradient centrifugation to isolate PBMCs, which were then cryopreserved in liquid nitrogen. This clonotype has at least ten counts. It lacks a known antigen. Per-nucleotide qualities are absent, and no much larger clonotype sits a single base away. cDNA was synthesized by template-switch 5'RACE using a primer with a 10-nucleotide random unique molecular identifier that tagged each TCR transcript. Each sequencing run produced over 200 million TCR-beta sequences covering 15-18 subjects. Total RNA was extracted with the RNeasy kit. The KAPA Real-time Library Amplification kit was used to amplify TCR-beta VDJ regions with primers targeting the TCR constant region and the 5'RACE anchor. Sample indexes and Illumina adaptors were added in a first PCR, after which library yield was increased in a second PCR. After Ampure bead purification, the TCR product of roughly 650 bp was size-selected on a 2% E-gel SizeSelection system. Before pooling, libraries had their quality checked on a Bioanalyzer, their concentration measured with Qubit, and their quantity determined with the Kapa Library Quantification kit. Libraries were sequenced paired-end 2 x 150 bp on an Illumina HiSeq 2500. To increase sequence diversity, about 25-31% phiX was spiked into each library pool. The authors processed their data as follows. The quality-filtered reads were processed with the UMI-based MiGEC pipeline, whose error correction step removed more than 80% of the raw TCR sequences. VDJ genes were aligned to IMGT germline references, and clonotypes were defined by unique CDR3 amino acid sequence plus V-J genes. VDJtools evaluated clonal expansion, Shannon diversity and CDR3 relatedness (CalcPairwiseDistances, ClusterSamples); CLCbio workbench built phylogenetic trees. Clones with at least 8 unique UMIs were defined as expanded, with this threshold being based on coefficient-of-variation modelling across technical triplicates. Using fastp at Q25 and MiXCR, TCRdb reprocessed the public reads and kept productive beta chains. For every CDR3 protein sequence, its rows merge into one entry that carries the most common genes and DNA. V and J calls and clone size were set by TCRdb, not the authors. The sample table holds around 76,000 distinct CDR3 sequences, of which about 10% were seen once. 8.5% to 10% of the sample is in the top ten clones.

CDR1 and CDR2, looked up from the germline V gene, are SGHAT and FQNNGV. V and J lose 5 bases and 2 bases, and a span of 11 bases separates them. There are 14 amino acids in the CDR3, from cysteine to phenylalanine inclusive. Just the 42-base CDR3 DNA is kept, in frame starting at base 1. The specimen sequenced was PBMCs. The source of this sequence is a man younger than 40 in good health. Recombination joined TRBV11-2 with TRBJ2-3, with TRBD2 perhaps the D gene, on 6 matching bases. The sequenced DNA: TGTGCCAGCAGCGGACGGGACTCCACAGATACGCAGTATTTT. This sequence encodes CASSGRDSTDTQYF.